At least ten counts were recorded for the clone carrying this T cell receptor beta chain. The antigen is not known. For TCRbeta, the library was prepared with unique molecular identifiers. From the PCR reads, TCRdb called clonotypes with MiXCR, one entry per CDR3 protein. The table has 280,000 or so distinct CDR3 sequences, around 10% seen once; the top ten hold about a quarter. The data derive from a study of T-cell reconstitution after alpha-beta-depleted transplantation in children. Points from the study as a whole: Counts and diversity of T cells one year after transplant came mostly from newly produced T cells.

V lost 2 bases, J lost 5 bases, and 8 bases lay in between. The CDR3 has 13 amino acids. Germline V gene lookup returns CDR1 SGHVS and CDR2 FQNEAQ. This chain uses TRBV7-8 with TRBJ2-3; D gene unclear. The sequenced sample was peripheral blood, obtained 180 days after TCRalphabeta/CD19-depleted stem cell transplant. This clonotype was obtained from a male patient aged 2 to 10 who had a stem cell transplant for chronic granulomatous disease, so the T cells may come from the graft donor. In nucleotides, the CDR3 is TGTGCCAGCAGCTTAACCCATGGAGATACGCAGTATTTT. Protein product: CASSLTHGDTQYF.